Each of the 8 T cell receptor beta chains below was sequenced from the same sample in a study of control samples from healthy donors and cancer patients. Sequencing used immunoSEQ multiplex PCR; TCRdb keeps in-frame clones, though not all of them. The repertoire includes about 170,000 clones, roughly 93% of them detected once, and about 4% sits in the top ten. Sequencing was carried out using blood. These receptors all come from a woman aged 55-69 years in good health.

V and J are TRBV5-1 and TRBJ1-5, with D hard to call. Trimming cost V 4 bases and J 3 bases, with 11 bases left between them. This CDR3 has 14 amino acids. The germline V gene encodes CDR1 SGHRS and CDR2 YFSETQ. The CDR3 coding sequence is TGCGCCAGCAGCCCGGGTGGGGACAATCAGCCCCAGCATTTT. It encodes CASSPGGDNQPQHF.

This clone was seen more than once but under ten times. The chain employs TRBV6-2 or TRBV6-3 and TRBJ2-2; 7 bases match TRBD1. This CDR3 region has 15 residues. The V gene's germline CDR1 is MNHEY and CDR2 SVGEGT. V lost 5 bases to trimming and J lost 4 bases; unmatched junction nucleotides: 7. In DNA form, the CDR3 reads TGTGCCAGCAGTATACGACAGGGATTCACCGGGGAGCTGTTTTTT. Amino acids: CASSIRQGFTGELFF.

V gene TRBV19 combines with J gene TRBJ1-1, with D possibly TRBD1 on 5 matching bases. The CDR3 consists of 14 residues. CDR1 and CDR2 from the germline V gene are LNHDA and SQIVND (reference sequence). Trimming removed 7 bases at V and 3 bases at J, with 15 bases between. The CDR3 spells CASTSPGGYTEAFF. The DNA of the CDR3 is TGTGCCAGTACCAGCCCCGGGGGGTACACTGAAGCTTTCTTT.

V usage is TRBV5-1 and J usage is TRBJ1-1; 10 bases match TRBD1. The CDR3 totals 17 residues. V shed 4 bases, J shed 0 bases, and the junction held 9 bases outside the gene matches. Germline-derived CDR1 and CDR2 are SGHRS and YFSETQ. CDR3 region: CASSPTGGAPMNTEAFF. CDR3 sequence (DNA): TGCGCCAGCAGCCCGACAGGGGGCGCACCCATGAACACTGAAGCTTTCTTT. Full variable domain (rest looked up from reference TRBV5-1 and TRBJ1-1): KAGVTQTPRYLIKTRGQQVTLSCSPISGHRSVSWYQQTPGQGLQFLFEYFSETQRNKGNFPGRFSGRQFSNSRSEMNVSTLELGDSALYLCASSPTGGAPMNTEAFFGQGTRLTVV.

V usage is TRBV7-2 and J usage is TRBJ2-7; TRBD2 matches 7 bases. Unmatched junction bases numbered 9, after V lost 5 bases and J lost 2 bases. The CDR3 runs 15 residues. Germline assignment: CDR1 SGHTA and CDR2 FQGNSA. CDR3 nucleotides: TGTGCCAGCAGCCCGCTCGGACTAGATCCCTACGAGCAGTACTTC. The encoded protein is CASSPLGLDPYEQYF. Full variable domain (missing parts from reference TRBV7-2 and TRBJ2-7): GAGVSQSPSNKVTEKGKDVELRCDPISGHTALYWYRQSLGQGLEFLIYFQGNSAPDKSGLPSDRFSAERTGGSVSTLTIQRTQQEDSAVYLCASSPLGLDPYEQYFGPGTRLTVT.

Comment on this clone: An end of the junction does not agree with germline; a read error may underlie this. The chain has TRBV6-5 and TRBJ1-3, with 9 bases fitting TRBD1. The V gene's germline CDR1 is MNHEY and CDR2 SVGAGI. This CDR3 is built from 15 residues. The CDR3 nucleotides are TGTGCCAGCAGTCTTCGGGACAGGGAGGGAAGCACCATATATTTT. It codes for CASSLRDREGSTIYF.

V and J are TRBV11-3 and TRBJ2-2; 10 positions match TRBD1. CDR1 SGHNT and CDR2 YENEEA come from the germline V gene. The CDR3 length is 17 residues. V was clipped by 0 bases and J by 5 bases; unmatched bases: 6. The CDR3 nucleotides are TGTGCCAGCAGCTTAGACCAGGGGACAGGGGTTACCGGGGAGCTGTTTTTT. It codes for CASSLDQGTGVTGELFF. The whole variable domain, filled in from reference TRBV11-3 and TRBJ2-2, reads EAGVVQSPRYKIIEKKQPVAFWCNPISGHNTLYWYLQNLGQGPELLIRYENEEAVDDSQLPKDRFSAERLKGVDSTLKIQPAELGDSAVYLCASSLDQGTGVTGELFFGEGSRLTVL.

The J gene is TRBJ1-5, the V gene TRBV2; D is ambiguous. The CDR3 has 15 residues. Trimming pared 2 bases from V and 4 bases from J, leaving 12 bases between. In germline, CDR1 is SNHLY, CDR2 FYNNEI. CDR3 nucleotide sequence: TGTGCCAGCAGTGAAAATTTTGGCGGAAATCAGCCCCAGCATTTT. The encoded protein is CASSENFGGNQPQHF. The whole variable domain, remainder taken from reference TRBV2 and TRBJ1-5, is EPEVTQTPSHQVTQMGQEVILRCVPISNHLYFYWYRQILGQKVEFLVSFYNNEISEKSEIFDDQFSVERPDGSNFTLKIRSTKLEDSAMYFCASSENFGGNQPQHFGDGTRLSIL.